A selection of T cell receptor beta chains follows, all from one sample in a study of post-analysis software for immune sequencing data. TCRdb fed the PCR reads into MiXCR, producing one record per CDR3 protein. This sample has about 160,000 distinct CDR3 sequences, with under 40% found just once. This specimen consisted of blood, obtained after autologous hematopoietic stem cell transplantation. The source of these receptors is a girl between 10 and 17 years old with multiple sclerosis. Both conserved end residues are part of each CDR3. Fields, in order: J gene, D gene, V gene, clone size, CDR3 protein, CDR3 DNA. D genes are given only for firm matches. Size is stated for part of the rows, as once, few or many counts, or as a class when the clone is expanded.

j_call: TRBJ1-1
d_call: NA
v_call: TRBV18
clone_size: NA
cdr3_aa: CASSPLPTGTAVTEAFF
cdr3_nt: TGTGCCAGCTCACCACTTCCGACCGGGACGGCGGTCACTGAAGCTTTCTTT

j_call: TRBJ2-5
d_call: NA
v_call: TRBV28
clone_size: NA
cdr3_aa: CASTPWGSQETQYF
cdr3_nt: TGTGCCAGCACCCCATGGGGTAGCCAAGAGACCCAGTACTTC

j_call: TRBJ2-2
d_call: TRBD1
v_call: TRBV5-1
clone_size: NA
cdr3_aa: CASSLGTGSNTGELFF
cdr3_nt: TGCGCCAGCAGCTTGGGGACAGGGTCGAACACCGGGGAGCTGTTTTTT

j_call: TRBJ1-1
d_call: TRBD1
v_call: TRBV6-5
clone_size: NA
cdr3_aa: CASSYSDRSNTEAFF
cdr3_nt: TGTGCCAGCAGTTACTCGGACAGGTCGAACACTGAGGCTTTCTTT

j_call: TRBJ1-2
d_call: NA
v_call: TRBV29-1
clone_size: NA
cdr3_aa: CSVEDELGFGYTF
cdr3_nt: TGCAGCGTTGAAGATGAGTTGGGGTTTGGCTACACCTTC

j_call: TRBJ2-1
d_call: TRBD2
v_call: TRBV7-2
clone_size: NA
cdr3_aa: CASSPIAGDEQFF
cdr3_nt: TGTGCCAGCAGCCCGATAGCGGGAGATGAGCAGTTCTTC

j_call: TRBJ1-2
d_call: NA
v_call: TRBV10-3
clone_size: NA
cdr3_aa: CAISEASNYGYTF
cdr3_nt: TGTGCCATCAGTGAGGCATCTAACTATGGCTACACCTTC

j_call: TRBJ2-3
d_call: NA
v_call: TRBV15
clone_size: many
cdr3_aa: CATSRDGTPTDTQYF
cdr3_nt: TGTGCCACCAGCAGAGATGGGACACCCACAGATACGCAGTATTTT

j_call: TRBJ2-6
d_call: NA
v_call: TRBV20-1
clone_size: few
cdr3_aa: CSARYSSGANVLTF
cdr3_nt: TGCAGTGCTAGATACAGCTCTGGGGCCAACGTCCTGACTTTC

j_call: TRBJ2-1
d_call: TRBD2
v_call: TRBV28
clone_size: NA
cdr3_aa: CASSFILLGLAGVYEQFF
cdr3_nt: TGTGCCAGCAGTTTTATCCTATTGGGGCTAGCGGGAGTATATGAGCAGTTCTTC

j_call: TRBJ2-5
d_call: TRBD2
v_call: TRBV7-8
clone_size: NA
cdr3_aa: CASSRWGTSGSPYQETQYF
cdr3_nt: TGTGCCAGCAGTCGATGGGGGACTAGCGGGAGCCCGTACCAAGAGACCCAGTACTTC

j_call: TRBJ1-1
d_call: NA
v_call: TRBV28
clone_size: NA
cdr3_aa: CAHGRGTEAFF
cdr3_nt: TGTGCCCACGGGAGGGGCACTGAAGCTTTCTTT

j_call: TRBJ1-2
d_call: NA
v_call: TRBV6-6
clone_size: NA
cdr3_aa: CASIPGPGYGYTF
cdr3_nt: TGTGCCAGCATACCGGGGCCAGGTTATGGCTACACCTTC

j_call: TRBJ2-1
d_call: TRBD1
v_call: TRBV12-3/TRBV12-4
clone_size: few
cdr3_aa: CASSLVVTGSYNEQFF
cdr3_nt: TGTGCCAGCAGTTTAGTGGTGACAGGGTCTTACAATGAGCAGTTCTTC

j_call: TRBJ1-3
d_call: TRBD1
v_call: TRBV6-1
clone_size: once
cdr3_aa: CASRPGQGHTIYF
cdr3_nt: TGTGCCAGCAGGCCGGGACAGGGGCACACCATATATTTT

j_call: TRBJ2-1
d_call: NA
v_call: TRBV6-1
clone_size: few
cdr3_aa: CASSVYPDRGSLWQFF
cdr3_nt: NA

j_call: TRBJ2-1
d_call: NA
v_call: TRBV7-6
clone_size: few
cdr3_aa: CASSPRVAGGGNEQFF
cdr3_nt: TGTGCCAGCAGTCCAAGGGTAGCTGGGGGTGGGAATGAGCAGTTCTTC

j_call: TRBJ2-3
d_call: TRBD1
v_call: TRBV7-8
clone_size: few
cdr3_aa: CASSLLQGAGDTQYF
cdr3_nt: TGTGCCAGCAGCTTACTACAGGGGGCTGGAGATACGCAGTATTTT

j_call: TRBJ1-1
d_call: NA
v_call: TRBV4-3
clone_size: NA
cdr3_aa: CASSQARASEAFF
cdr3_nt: TGCGCCAGCAGCCAAGCTAGAGCGTCTGAAGCTTTCTTT

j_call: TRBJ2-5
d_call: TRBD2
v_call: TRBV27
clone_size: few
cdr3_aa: CASSSKIGLVNGEETQYF
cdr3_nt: TGTGCCAGCAGTTCGAAGATTGGACTAGTTAACGGGGAAGAGACCCAGTACTTC

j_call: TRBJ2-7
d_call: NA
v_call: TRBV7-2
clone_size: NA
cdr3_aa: CASSPFSVPGVYEQYF
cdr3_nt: TGTGCCAGCAGCCCCTTTTCGGTCCCGGGGGTCTACGAGCAGTACTTC

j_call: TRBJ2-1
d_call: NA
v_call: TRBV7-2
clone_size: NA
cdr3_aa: CASSFGRLNEQFF
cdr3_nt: TGTGCCAGCAGCTTTGGTAGGCTGAATGAGCAGTTCTTC

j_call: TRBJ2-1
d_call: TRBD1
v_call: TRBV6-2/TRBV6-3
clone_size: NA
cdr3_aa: CASNTRDSRQQSNEQFF
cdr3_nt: TGTGCCAGCAACACTAGGGACAGCCGTCAGCAGAGCAATGAGCAGTTCTTC

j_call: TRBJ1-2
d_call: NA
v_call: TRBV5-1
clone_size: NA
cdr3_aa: CASSLGTLNYGYTF
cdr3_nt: TGCGCCAGCAGCTTGGGGACACTTAACTATGGCTACACCTTC

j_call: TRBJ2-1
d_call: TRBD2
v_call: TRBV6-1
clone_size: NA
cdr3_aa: CANRPTSGGTYNEQFF
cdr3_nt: TGTGCCAACCGACCGACTAGCGGGGGGACCTACAATGAGCAGTTCTTC

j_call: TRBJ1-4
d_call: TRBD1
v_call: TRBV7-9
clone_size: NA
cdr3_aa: CASSATGASNEKLFF
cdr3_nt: TGTGCCAGCAGCGCCACAGGGGCCTCTAATGAAAAACTGTTTTTT

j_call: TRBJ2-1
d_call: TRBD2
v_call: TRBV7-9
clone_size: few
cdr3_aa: CASSWAGAFGEQFF
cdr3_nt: TGTGCCAGCAGCTGGGCGGGAGCCTTTGGTGAGCAGTTCTTC

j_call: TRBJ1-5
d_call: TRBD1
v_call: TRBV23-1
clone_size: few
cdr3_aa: CASSQWDRGRQPQHF
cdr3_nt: TGCGCCAGCAGTCAATGGGACAGGGGTCGTCAGCCCCAGCATTTT

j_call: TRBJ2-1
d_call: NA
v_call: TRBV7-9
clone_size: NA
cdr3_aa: CASSFPPGGTPYNEQFF
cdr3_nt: TGTGCCAGCAGCTTCCCCCCGGGCGGGACACCATACAATGAGCAGTTCTTC

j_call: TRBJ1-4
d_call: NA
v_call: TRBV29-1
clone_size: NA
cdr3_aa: CSVAQLASEQFFGPGTNEKLFF
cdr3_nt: NA

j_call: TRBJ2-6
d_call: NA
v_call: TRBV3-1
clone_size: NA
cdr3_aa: CASSHEGGWSSGANVLTF
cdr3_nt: TGTGCCAGCAGCCATGAAGGAGGGTGGAGCTCTGGGGCCAACGTCCTGACTTTC

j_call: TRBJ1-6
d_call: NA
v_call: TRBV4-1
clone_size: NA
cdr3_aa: CASSQDGAENSPLHF
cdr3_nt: TGCGCCAGCAGCCAAGATGGGGCAGAGAACTCACCCCTCCACTTT

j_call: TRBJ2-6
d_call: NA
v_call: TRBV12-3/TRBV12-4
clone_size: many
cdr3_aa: CASSPRRSTSGANVLTF
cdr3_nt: TGTGCCAGCAGTCCCCGGAGGTCGACCTCTGGGGCCAACGTCCTGACTTTC

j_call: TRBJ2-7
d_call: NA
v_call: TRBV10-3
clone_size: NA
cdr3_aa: CAISESRGKGYEQYF
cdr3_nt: TGTGCCATCAGTGAGTCAAGGGGGAAGGGCTACGAGCAGTACTTC

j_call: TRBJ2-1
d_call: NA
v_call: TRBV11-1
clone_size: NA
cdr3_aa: CASSSRVSYNEQFF
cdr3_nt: TGTGCCAGCAGCTCCCGTGTCTCCTACAATGAGCAGTTCTTC

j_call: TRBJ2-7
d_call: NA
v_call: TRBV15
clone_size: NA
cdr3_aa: CATSRDRAPQAEQYF
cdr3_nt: TGTGCCACCAGCAGAGATCGAGCGCCGCAGGCTGAGCAGTACTTC